Listed below are T cell receptor beta chains from one sample, sequenced in a study of human T cells and chemical hapten exposure. TCRdb independently ran MiXCR on the RACE reads; one entry per CDR3 protein. The sample yields tens of thousands of distinct CDR3 sequences, roughly 9.4% seen once. Sequenced material: whole blood, taken in connection with sensitization to the hapten diphenylcyclopropenone (DPC). Receptors originate from a man aged 25-45 years with alopecia areata. Some clones in this sample may be carry-over from other donors' samples. Each CDR3 is given with its conserved first and last residue. The order of the fields is J gene, CDR3 length, clone size, V gene, D gene, CDR3 DNA, CDR3 protein. The D gene is left open where the match is weak. Expanded clones get a size class; other rows say once, few or many, or leave the size out.

>TRBJ2-1|15|few|TRBV29-1|TRBD2
TGCAGCGCCTCCCTGGGTCGAGCGGGAGATTCTGAGCAGTTCTTC
CSASLGRAGDSEQFF
>TRBJ2-7|14|many|TRBV4-3|NA
TGCGCCAGCAGCCAAGGAGCCAGCCATGGGGAGCAGTACTTC
CASSQGASHGEQYF
>TRBJ2-1|17|few|TRBV29-1|TRBD1
TGCAGCGTTGAAGATCCCGGACAGGGGGCGAAACTATATGAGCAGTTCTTC
CSVEDPGQGAKLYEQFF
>TRBJ1-1|13|NA|TRBV27|NA
TGTGCCAGCAGTTTATCGGGGGGTACTGAAGCTTTCTTT
CASSLSGGTEAFF
>TRBJ2-4|13|few|TRBV7-9|NA
TGTGCCAGCAGCTTAGCGGAGAAAAACATTCAGTACTTC
CASSLAEKNIQYF
>TRBJ2-5|16|many|TRBV7-6|TRBD1
TGTGCCAGCAGCTTATCCAGTTGGACAGGGAAAGAGACCCAGTACTTC
CASSLSSWTGKETQYF
>TRBJ2-3|12|NA|TRBV5-8|NA
TGTGCCAGCAGCCCGAGGGCAGATACGCAGTATTTT
CASSPRADTQYF
>TRBJ2-3|13|few|TRBV9|NA
TGTGCCAGCAGCGTAGAACCCGGAGATACGCAGTATTTT
CASSVEPGDTQYF
>TRBJ2-2|14|many|TRBV6-1|NA
TGTGCCAGCAGTGAAGGGTCCTCCACCGGGGAGCTGTTTTTT
CASSEGSSTGELFF
>TRBJ2-3|15|many|TRBV3-1|TRBD2
TGTGCCAGCAGCCCATTAGCGGGAGTCGCAGATACGCAGTATTTT
CASSPLAGVADTQYF
>TRBJ1-1|14|NA|TRBV6-1|NA
TGTGCCAGCGCCCCGAGGGGGGGAGACACTGAAGCTTTCTTT
CASAPRGGDTEAFF
>TRBJ1-6|16|many|TRBV7-2|TRBD1
TGTGCCAGCAGCTTAGTCGGGACAGGCAATAATTCACCCCTCCACTTT
CASSLVGTGNNSPLHF
>TRBJ1-5|12|NA|TRBV7-2|NA
TGTGCCAGCAGCCCCCGGGGTCAGCCCCAGCATTTT
CASSPRGQPQHF
>TRBJ2-6|13|few|TRBV12-3/TRBV12-4|NA
TGTGCCACTACACCGCCCGGGGCCAACGTCCTGACTTTC
CATTPPGANVLTF
>TRBJ1-1|15|many|TRBV6-6|TRBD1
TGTGCCAGCAGTTACTCCGGGACAGTGAACACTGAAGCTTTCTTT
CASSYSGTVNTEAFF
>TRBJ2-7|16|NA|TRBV6-2/TRBV6-3|NA
TGTGCCAGCAGTTACATCGGTAGAGAGGGGTCCTACGAGCAGTACTTC
CASSYIGREGSYEQYF
>TRBJ2-7|12|many|TRBV29-1|NA
TGCAGCGCACGCCTGGGAGCCTACGAGCAGTACTTC
CSARLGAYEQYF
>TRBJ2-7|14|NA|TRBV19|TRBD1
TGTGCCAGTAGTCTCAGGACAGGGTTGCTCGAGCAGTACTTC
CASSLRTGLLEQYF
>TRBJ2-7|13|NA|TRBV7-9|NA
TGTGCCAGCAGCCCTAGAGGAAGTTACGAGCAGTACTTC
CASSPRGSYEQYF
>TRBJ2-5|16|NA|TRBV10-3|TRBD1
TGTGCCATCAGTGAGCCGGACAGGGGCGTTCAAGAGACCCAGTACTTC
CAISEPDRGVQETQYF
>TRBJ2-3|12|few|TRBV29-1|NA
TGCAGCGTTGGGGGGCAGGCAGATACGCAGTATTTT
CSVGGQADTQYF
>TRBJ1-6|12|few|TRBV28|NA
TGTGCCAGTGGCGTGACCGCCATGCCCCTCCACTTT
CASGVTAMPLHF
>TRBJ2-1|13|NA|TRBV6-2/TRBV6-3|NA
TGTGCCAGCAGTTATTCTAGCTACAATGAGCAGTTCTTC
CASSYSSYNEQFF
>TRBJ2-4|15|many|TRBV4-1|NA
TGCGCCAGCAGCCAAGAAAATCTACGCCAAAACATTCAGTACTTC
CASSQENLRQNIQYF
>TRBJ1-4|15|NA|TRBV7-3|NA
TGTGCCAGCAGCTTCCCTGCAGGAGACAATGAAAAACTGTTTTTT
CASSFPAGDNEKLFF
>TRBJ2-3|13|few|TRBV7-9|NA
TGTGCCAGCAGCTTAGAGTTCACAGATACGCAGTATTTT
CASSLEFTDTQYF
>TRBJ2-5|10|NA|TRBV29-1|NA
TGCAGCGTTGAGACCAGTAGCCAGTACTTC
CSVETSSQYF
>TRBJ2-1|15|few|TRBV5-1|TRBD2
TGCGCCAGCAGCCTAGGGACTAGCGGGACAAATGAGCAGTTCTTC
CASSLGTSGTNEQFF
>TRBJ1-1|15|few|TRBV19|NA
TGTGCCAGTAGTACCCGTGGAGGCCAGAACACTGAAGCTTTCTTT
CASSTRGGQNTEAFF
>TRBJ1-1|14|NA|TRBV12-3/TRBV12-4|NA
TGTGCCAGCAGTTTATTTTCTTTCCCCACTGAAGCTTTCTTT
CASSLFSFPTEAFF
>TRBJ1-1|12|many|TRBV20-1|TRBD1
TGCAGTGCTTGGGACAGGAACACTGAAGCTTTCTTT
CSAWDRNTEAFF
>TRBJ1-5|12|few|TRBV27|NA
TGTGCCAGCAGCCACCAAGGTCAGCCCCAGCATTTT
CASSHQGQPQHF
>TRBJ2-4|16|many|TRBV2|NA
TGTGCCAGCAGTGAGGGCAGAAGGACCCACAAAAACATTCAGTACTTC
CASSEGRRTHKNIQYF
>TRBJ2-3|10|NA|TRBV2|NA
TGTGCCAGTCGGGTTGATACGCAGTATTTT
CASRVDTQYF
>TRBJ2-2|16|many|TRBV11-2|TRBD1
TGTGCCAGCAGCTTACCGTCAGACAGGGCGGCCGGGGAGCTGTTTTTT
CASSLPSDRAAGELFF
>TRBJ2-2|19|many|TRBV7-9|TRBD1
TGTGCCAGCAGCTCGGGACAGGGGTCCTCCAAATCAACAACCGGGGAGCTGTTTTTT
CASSSGQGSSKSTTGELFF
>TRBJ2-1|13|NA|TRBV3-1|NA
TGTGCCAGCAGCCGCTATTTCGGGAATGAGCAGTTCTTC
CASSRYFGNEQFF
>TRBJ2-3|12|NA|TRBV3-1|NA
TGTGCCAGCAGCGCACGAGTAGATACGCAGTATTTT
CASSARVDTQYF
>TRBJ2-2|15|many|TRBV6-6|TRBD2
TGTGCCAGCAGTTACGAGCGGGGGAACACCGGGGAGCTGTTTTTT
CASSYERGNTGELFF
>TRBJ2-3|14|many|TRBV29-1|NA
TGCAGCGTTGTAGCCCCTAGCTACACAGATACGCAGTATTTT
CSVVAPSYTDTQYF
>TRBJ1-1|12|many|TRBV29-1|NA
TGCAGCGTGAGACAGCAGAACACTGAAGCTTTCTTT
CSVRQQNTEAFF
>TRBJ1-1|14|NA|TRBV29-1|TRBD1
TGCAGCGTTGACCAACAGGGGGTCTACACTGAAGCTTTCTTT
CSVDQQGVYTEAFF
>TRBJ2-1|18|NA|TRBV6-2/TRBV6-3|NA
TGTGCCAGCAGTCCGACAGGGGTAAGCGGGACCACCTACAATGAGCAGTTCTTC
CASSPTGVSGTTYNEQFF
>TRBJ2-1|14|many|TRBV25-1|NA
TGTGCCAGCAGTGGGGCCGAGTTCTACAATGAGCAGTTCTTC
CASSGAEFYNEQFF
>TRBJ1-5|14|NA|TRBV9|NA
TGTGCCAGCAGTTTTGACGTAGGCAATCAGCCCCAGCATTTT
CASSFDVGNQPQHF
>TRBJ2-1|12|NA|TRBV10-1|NA
TGCGCCAGCAGTGAGTCGGGCCATGAGCAGTTCTTC
CASSESGHEQFF
>TRBJ2-1|17|many|TRBV7-2|NA
TGTGCCAGCAGCTTAGCGGCGGGGCGCTCTACAATGATTGGTCAGTTCTTC
CASSLAAGRSTMIGQFF
>TRBJ1-5|13|NA|TRBV18|NA
TGTGCCAGCAGAAGGGGGGAGGATCAGCCCCAGCATTTT
CASRRGEDQPQHF
>TRBJ2-3|18|NA|TRBV14|TRBD1
TGTGCCAGCAGCCAAGACCGTTTCGGGGGACAGGGCACAGATACGCAGTATTTT
CASSQDRFGGQGTDTQYF
>TRBJ1-1|13|NA|TRBV4-1|NA
TGCGCCAGCAGCCAAACCGTCCTCTATGAAGCTTTCTTT
CASSQTVLYEAFF
>TRBJ1-5|16|few|TRBV6-5|NA
TGTGCCAGCAGTATAACCCGGATGGGGCAAGGTCAGCCCCAGCATTTT
CASSITRMGQGQPQHF
>TRBJ1-5|17|many|TRBV6-2/TRBV6-3|NA
TGTGCCAGCAGTTGGCAGGGCCCCCAATCATGGAATCAGCCCCAGCATTTT
CASSWQGPQSWNQPQHF